A selection of T cell receptor beta chains follows, all from one sample in a study of blood T cells in healthy people across ages. TCRdb reanalysed the 5' RACE reads using MiXCR and keeps one entry per CDR3 protein. The table shows roughly 640,000 distinct CDR3 sequences, with roughly 30% occurring only once. The sequencing input was blood. The receptors shown here come from a woman aged 80 or over in good health. The CDR3 runs from the conserved cysteine through the conserved F or W. The D gene is left open where the match is weak. Some rows have no size entry. The others give once, few or many, or a class for an expanded clone.

>TRBJ2-3|TRBV12-3/TRBV12-4|many|NA
CASSLGQFGTDTQYF
TGTGCCAGCAGCCTAGGACAATTCGGCACAGATACGCAGTATTTT
>TRBJ2-7|TRBV29-1|many|NA
CSVALDLQQYF
TGCAGCGTTGCTCTAGACCTGCAGCAGTACTTC
>TRBJ2-7|TRBV7-2|NA|NA
CASSRQGSEQYF
TGTGCCAGCAGCCGTCAGGGGAGTGAGCAGTACTTC
>TRBJ2-1|TRBV5-1|many|NA
CASSSGGGATYNEQFF
TGCGCCAGCAGCTCTGGAGGGGGCGCAACCTACAATGAGCAGTTCTTC
>TRBJ2-1|TRBV6-5|many|TRBD1
CASRGQENNEQFF
TGTGCCAGCAGGGGACAGGAGAACAATGAGCAGTTCTTC
>TRBJ1-5|TRBV6-2/TRBV6-3|NA|TRBD1
CAGRGTAFWQPQHF
TGTGCCGGCAGGGGGACAGCTTTTTGGCAGCCCCAGCATTTT
>TRBJ2-6|TRBV12-3/TRBV12-4|many|TRBD1
CASSFPRTGLSGANVLTF
TGTGCCAGCAGTTTTCCGAGGACAGGTCTCTCTGGGGCCAACGTCCTGACTTTC
>TRBJ2-1|TRBV3-1|NA|NA
CASSRETGNEQFF
TGTGCCAGCAGTCGAGAAACAGGGAATGAGCAGTTCTTC
>TRBJ1-2|TRBV5-1|many|TRBD1
CASSARQGANYGYTF
TGCGCCAGCAGCGCGAGACAGGGGGCTAACTATGGCTACACCTTC
>TRBJ2-3|TRBV6-6|many|NA
CASNSGASTDTQYF
TGTGCCAGCAACTCGGGGGCTTCCACAGATACGCAGTATTTT
>TRBJ2-3|TRBV20-1|NA|TRBD2
CSARRASGYTDTQYF
TGCAGTGCCAGAAGAGCTAGCGGGTACACAGATACGCAGTATTTT
>TRBJ1-5|TRBV6-6|NA|TRBD1
CASSYGTAARNQPQHF
TGTGCCAGCAGTTACGGGACAGCGGCACGAAATCAGCCCCAGCATTTT
>TRBJ2-3|TRBV7-2|many|TRBD1
CASSPPAGGDYTDTQYF
TGTGCCAGCAGCCCCCCGGCAGGGGGCGACTACACAGATACGCAGTATTTT
>TRBJ2-5|TRBV20-1|NA|NA
CSASLGQTKEQYF
TGCAGTGCTAGCCTGGGACAAACGAAGGAGCAGTACTTC
>TRBJ2-4|TRBV20-1|many|NA
CSATLGLAKNIQYF
TGCAGTGCTACCCTAGGGTTAGCCAAAAACATTCAGTACTTC
>TRBJ1-1|TRBV5-1|many|TRBD1
CASSPVRDRGFRTEAFF
TGCGCCAGCAGCCCCGTCCGGGACAGGGGTTTCCGCACTGAAGCTTTCTTT
>TRBJ1-2|TRBV12-3/TRBV12-4|NA|NA
CASSFLGNYGYTF
TGTGCCAGCAGTTTTTTGGGAAACTATGGCTACACCTTC
>TRBJ2-1|TRBV6-2/TRBV6-3|NA|NA
CASRATLHNEQFF
TGTGCCAGCAGGGCAACCCTGCACAATGAGCAGTTCTTC
>TRBJ2-1|TRBV9|few|TRBD1
CASSMAGGNNEQFF
TGTGCCAGCAGCATGGCAGGGGGTAACAATGAGCAGTTCTTC
>TRBJ1-5|TRBV27|NA|TRBD1
CASSLYGRGLGSNQPQHF
TGTGCCAGCAGTTTATACGGCAGGGGGCTAGGTAGCAATCAGCCCCAGCATTTT
>TRBJ1-2|TRBV5-1|NA|NA
CASSLEGTTNYGYTF
TGCGCCAGCAGCTTGGAGGGGACAACTAACTATGGCTACACCTTC
>TRBJ2-2|TRBV5-1|few|NA
CASSPDTLNTGELFF
TGCGCCAGCAGCCCCGACACCTTAAACACCGGGGAGCTGTTTTTT
>TRBJ2-5|TRBV2|few|TRBD2
CASSGPGVAGGETQYF
TGTGCCAGCAGTGGCCCGGGGGTAGCGGGGGGGGAGACCCAGTACTTC
>TRBJ2-3|TRBV7-2|many|TRBD2
CASSLSGTSGTDTQYF
TGTGCCAGCAGCTTATCCGGGACTAGCGGCACAGATACGCAGTATTTT
>TRBJ1-6|TRBV4-2|many|TRBD1
CASSQETGGYDSPLHF
TGTGCCAGCAGCCAAGAAACAGGGGGCTATGATTCACCCCTCCACTTT
>TRBJ1-2|TRBV5-1|NA|TRBD1
CASSPTQGEINYGCTF
TGCGCCAGCAGCCCCACCCAGGGGGAGATTAACTATGGCTGCACCTTC
>TRBJ1-2|TRBV6-6|many|TRBD1
CASRDRNYGYTF
TGTGCCAGCAGGGACAGGAACTATGGCTACACCTTC
>TRBJ2-6|TRBV24-1|many|NA
CATSDSRAGANVLTF
TGTGCCACCAGTGATAGTAGGGCTGGGGCCAACGTCCTGACTTTC
>TRBJ2-1|TRBV14|many|NA
CASSQGQGYNEQFF
TGTGCCAGCAGCCAAGGGCAGGGGTACAATGAGCAGTTCTTC
>TRBJ2-5|TRBV5-1|few|TRBD1
CASSSLPGQGASEQYF
TGCGCCAGCAGCTCCCTCCCCGGACAGGGGGCGAGTGAGCAGTACTTC
>TRBJ2-1|TRBV7-2|many|NA
CASSLVRLLEQFF
TGTGCCAGCAGCTTAGTACGGCTGCTGGAGCAGTTCTTC
>TRBJ2-7|TRBV24-1|NA|NA
CATSNAASYEQYF
TGTGCCACCAGTAATGCTGCCTCCTACGAGCAGTACTTC
>TRBJ2-1|TRBV9|many|NA
CASSVGGVGNEQFF
TGTGCCAGCAGCGTAGGGGGGGTTGGTAATGAGCAGTTCTTC
>TRBJ1-1|TRBV29-1|few|NA
CSVRRQNAEAFF
TGCAGCGTCCGACGACAGAACGCTGAAGCTTTCTTT
>TRBJ2-3|TRBV14|NA|TRBD2
CASSRRSGLAGTTQYF
TGTGCCAGCAGCCGACGCTCGGGACTAGCGGGTACGACGCAGTATTTT
>TRBJ2-5|TRBV9|NA|NA
CASSVGRVYNEQYF
TGCGCCAGCAGCGTAGGTAGGGTCTACAATGAGCAGTACTTC
>TRBJ2-3|TRBV7-2|many|NA
CASSLEATYTDTQYF
TGTGCCAGCAGCTTAGAAGCGACCTACACAGATACGCAGTATTTT
>TRBJ1-4|TRBV13|many|NA
CASTRRGANEKLFF
TGTGCCAGCACCCGAAGAGGGGCTAATGAAAAACTGTTTTTT
>TRBJ1-4|TRBV9|many|NA
CASSQNGGFNEKLFF
TGTGCCAGCAGCCAAAACGGGGGATTCAATGAAAAACTGTTTTTT
>TRBJ2-3|TRBV5-1|NA|NA
CASSLKGLGTDTQYF
TGCGCCAGCAGCTTGAAGGGGCTTGGGACAGATACGCAGTATTTT
>TRBJ2-2|TRBV19|NA|TRBD1
CASSIWTGTGNTGELFF
TGTGCCAGTAGTATCTGGACCGGGACAGGGAACACCGGGGAGCTGTTTTTT
>TRBJ1-5|TRBV4-1|many|NA
CASSQITGNQPQHF
TGCGCCAGCAGCCAGATAACAGGGAATCAGCCCCAGCATTTT
>TRBJ2-1|TRBV2|NA|TRBD2
CASSETAGGPRGQFF
TGTGCCAGCAGTGAAACGGCGGGGGGGCCTAGGGGGCAGTTCTTC
>TRBJ1-1|TRBV4-1|many|NA
CASSQDFYTEAFF
TGCGCCAGCAGCCAAGATTTTTACACTGAAGCTTTCTTT
>TRBJ1-6|TRBV12-3/TRBV12-4|few|TRBD1
CASRPGQLNSPLHF
TGTGCCAGCAGACCGGGACAGCTGAATTCACCCCTCCACTTT
>TRBJ1-1|TRBV5-1|many|TRBD1
CASSQGTGAPRTEAFF
TGCGCCAGCAGCCAAGGGACAGGGGCCCCGAGGACTGAAGCTTTCTTT
>TRBJ1-2|TRBV7-8|once|NA
CANSLRHGAFGYTF
TGTGCCAACAGCCTAAGGCATGGGGCTTTTGGCTACACCTTC
>TRBJ2-1|TRBV7-2|NA|NA
CASSRPGFHNEQFF
TGTGCCAGCAGCCGCCCGGGATTCCACAATGAGCAGTTCTTC
>TRBJ2-7|TRBV29-1|many|NA
CSVWAGGYEQYF
TGCAGCGTGTGGGCAGGGGGGTACGAGCAGTACTTC
>TRBJ1-2|TRBV4-2|NA|NA
CASSQDLAGRYGYTF
TGTGCCAGCAGCCAAGATCTGGCAGGGAGGTATGGCTACACCTTC